The present TCR beta chain was sequenced within a study of control samples from healthy donors and cancer patients. This table comes from immunoSEQ multiplex PCR, and its TCRdb copy is limited to in-frame clones, with some not included. The sample has 150,000 to 170,000 clones; approximately 94% are singletons. V was clipped by 4 bases and J by 8 bases; unmatched bases: 6. In germline, CDR1 is SGHDT, CDR2 YYEEEE. This CDR3 spans 13 amino acids. This clone came up once. The gene calls are TRBV5-6 and TRBJ1-2; 9 bases match TRBD1. Sequencing input: blood. This sequence originates from a man in his forties in good health. CDR3 in amino acids: CASSIQGALGYTF. CDR3 sequence (DNA): TGTGCCAGCAGCATACAGGGGGCCTTGGGCTACACCTTC. Using reference TRBV5-6 and TRBJ1-2 for the parts outside the CDR3, the full variable domain is DAGVTQSPTHLIKTRGQQVTLRCSPKSGHDTVSWYQQALGQGPQFIFQYYEEEERQRGNFPDRFSGHQFPNYSSELNVNALLLGDSALYLCASSIQGALGYTFGSGTRLTVV.